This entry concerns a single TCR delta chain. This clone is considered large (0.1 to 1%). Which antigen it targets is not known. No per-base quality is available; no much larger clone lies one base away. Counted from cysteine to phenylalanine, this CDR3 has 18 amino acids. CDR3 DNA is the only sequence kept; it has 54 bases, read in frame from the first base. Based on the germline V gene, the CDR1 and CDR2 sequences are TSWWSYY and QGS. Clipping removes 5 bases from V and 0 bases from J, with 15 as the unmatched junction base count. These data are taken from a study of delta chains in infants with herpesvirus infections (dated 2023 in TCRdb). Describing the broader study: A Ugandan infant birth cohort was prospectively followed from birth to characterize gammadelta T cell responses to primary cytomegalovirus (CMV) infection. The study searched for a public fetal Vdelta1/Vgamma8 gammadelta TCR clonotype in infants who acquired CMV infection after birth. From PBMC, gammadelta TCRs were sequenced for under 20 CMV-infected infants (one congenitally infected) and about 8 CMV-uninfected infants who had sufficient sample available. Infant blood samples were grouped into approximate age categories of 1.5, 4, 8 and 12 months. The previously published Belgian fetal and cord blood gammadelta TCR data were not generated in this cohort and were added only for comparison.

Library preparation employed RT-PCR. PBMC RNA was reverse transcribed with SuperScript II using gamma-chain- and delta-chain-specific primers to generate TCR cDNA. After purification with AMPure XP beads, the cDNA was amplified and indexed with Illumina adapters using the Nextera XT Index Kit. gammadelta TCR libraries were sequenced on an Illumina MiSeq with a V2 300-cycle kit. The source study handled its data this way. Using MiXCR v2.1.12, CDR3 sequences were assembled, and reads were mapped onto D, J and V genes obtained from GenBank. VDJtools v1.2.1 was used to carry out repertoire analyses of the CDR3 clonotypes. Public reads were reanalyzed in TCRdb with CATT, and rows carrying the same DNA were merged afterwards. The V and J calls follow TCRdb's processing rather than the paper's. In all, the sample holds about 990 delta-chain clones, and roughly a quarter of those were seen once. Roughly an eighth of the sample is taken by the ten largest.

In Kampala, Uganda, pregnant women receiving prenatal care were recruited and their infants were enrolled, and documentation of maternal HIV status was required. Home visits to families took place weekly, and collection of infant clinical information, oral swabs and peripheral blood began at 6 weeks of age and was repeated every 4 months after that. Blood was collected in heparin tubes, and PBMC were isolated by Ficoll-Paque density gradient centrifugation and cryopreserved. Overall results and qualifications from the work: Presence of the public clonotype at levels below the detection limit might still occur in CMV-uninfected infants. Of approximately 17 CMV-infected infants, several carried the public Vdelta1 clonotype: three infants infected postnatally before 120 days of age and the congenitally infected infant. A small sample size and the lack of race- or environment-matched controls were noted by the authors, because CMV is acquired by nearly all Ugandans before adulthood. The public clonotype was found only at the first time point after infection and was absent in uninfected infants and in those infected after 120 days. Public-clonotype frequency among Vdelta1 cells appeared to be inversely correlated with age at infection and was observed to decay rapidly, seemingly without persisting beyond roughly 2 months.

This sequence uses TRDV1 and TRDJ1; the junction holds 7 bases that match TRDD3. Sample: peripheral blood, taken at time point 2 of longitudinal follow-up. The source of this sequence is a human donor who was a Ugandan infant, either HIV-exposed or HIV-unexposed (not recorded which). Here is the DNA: TGTGCTCTTGGGACCCACCGGGGGATTTCCTCGTACACCGATAAACTCATCTTT. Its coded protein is CALGTHRGISSYTDKLIF.